The 25 T cell receptor beta chains presented below share a single source sample, sequenced in a study of Ad26.COV2.S vaccination and SARS-CoV-2 variants. The protocol was immunoSEQ multiplex PCR, while the TCRdb copy is restricted to in-frame clones and leaves out a portion. The sample has about 680,000 clones, around 89% seen once; the top ten hold approximately 1.5%. Treatment noted: around 19 received Ad26.COV2.S at low or high dose, single or two shots; a few received placebo; per-sample allocation not given. Material that was analyzed had been drawn on day 63 after the first vaccine or placebo injection. Sequenced here: peripheral blood, sampled in a trial of Ad26.COV2.S vaccine versus placebo. The receptor set was obtained from a person aged 18-65 years who received the Ad26.COV2.S COVID-19 vaccine or a placebo.

This clone occurred once. This rearrangement joins TRBV27 to TRBJ2-1; 8 bases align to TRBD1. This CDR3 comprises 18 residues. V lost 2 bases, J lost 0 bases, and 9 bases stayed unmatched. CDR1 is MNHEY and CDR2 is SMNVEV in the germline V gene (reference sequence). CDR3 bases: TGTGCCAGCAGTTTAGGGCAGGGGGCGAGCCTCTCCTACAATGAGCAGTTCTTC. Protein: CASSLGQGASLSYNEQFF.

The chain combines TRBV19 with TRBJ1-1, with D possibly being TRBD1 (5 bases). The CDR3 sequence is 14 residues long. V was shortened by 10 bases and J by 2 bases, with 17 bases between the two germline ends. Per germline, CDR1 LNHDA and CDR2 SQIVND (reference sequence). The CDR3 DNA sequence: TGTGCCATCAGCCCGGGACGACAAAACACTGAAGCTTTCTTT. This translates into CAISPGRQNTEAFF.

This clone was seen a handful of times. V usage is TRBV7-3 and J usage is TRBJ2-5, with 8 bases identical to TRBD1. CDR1 and CDR2 from the germline V gene are SGHTA and FQGTGA. V lost 1 base and J lost 5; bases outside the gene matches: 9. CDR3 size: 16 residues. In nucleotides, the CDR3 is TGTGCCAGCAGCTTAAGTGGACAGGGCTTCGGGGAGACCCAGTACTTC. Protein product: CASSLSGQGFGETQYF.

This clone appeared once. V and J are TRBV6-2 or TRBV6-3 and TRBJ1-1; D is uncertain. V was cut by 0 bases and J by 6 bases, with 2 bases left in between. Per germline, CDR1 MNHEY and CDR2 SVGEGT. CDR3 size: 11 residues. CDR3 in DNA: TGTGCCAGCAGTTACTCCGCTGAAGCTTTCTTT. Amino acids: CASSYSAEAFF.

Notes on this clone: Within the sample, other DNA sequences also encode this same CDR3. The chain carries TRBV30 and TRBJ2-2; 8 bases line up with TRBD1. Trimming cost V 4 bases and J 6 bases; bases outside gene matches: 4. CDR1 is GTSNPN, CDR2 SVGIG, per germline (reference sequence). This CDR3 is built from 13 residues. As DNA, the CDR3 is TGTGCCTGGAATGGACAGGGCGCCGGGGAGCTGTTTTTT. Its translation is CAWNGQGAGELFF.

The J gene is TRBJ1-4, the V gene TRBV19; 7 bases are shared with TRBD1. With 3 bases clipped from V and 12 bases from J, the junction kept 4 bases outside the gene matches. The CDR3 is 12 residues long. From germline, CDR1 is LNHDA and CDR2 SQIVND (reference sequence). The CDR3 coding sequence is TGTGCCAGTAGTATTGGACAGGCAGAACTGTTTTTT. This encodes CASSIGQAELFF.

This clone was found a few times. The chain couples TRBV10-3 to TRBJ1-2; D not certain. Germline V CDR1 and CDR2: ENHRY, SYGVKD. The CDR3 is made up of 13 amino acids. Deletions cut 2 bases from V and 4 bases from J, with 8 bases between. The CDR3 DNA sequence: TGTGCCATCAGTGAGGAGGGCCTCTATGGCTACACCTTC. It yields the protein CAISEEGLYGYTF.

The chain has TRBV2 and TRBJ2-3, with unresolved D. The germline V gene has CDR1 SNHLY and CDR2 FYNNEI. V shed 10 bases and J shed 2 bases, with 10 bases lying between them. The CDR3 has 12 residues. CDR3: CATSVYTDTQYF. The CDR3 nucleotides read TGTGCCACCTCGGTCTACACAGATACGCAGTATTTT.

The rearrangement joins TRBV5-6 to TRBJ1-1, with a weak D call TRBD1 (5 bases). Germline lookup yields CDR1 SGHDT and CDR2 YYEEEE. V was cut by 4 bases and J by 1 base, with 11 bases left in between. The CDR3 length is 14 residues. CDR3 protein: CASSKGHPNTEAFF. The CDR3 nucleotides read TGTGCCAGCAGCAAAGGACACCCGAACACTGAAGCTTTCTTT.

This sequence joins TRBV5-1 and TRBJ2-1; 8 nucleotides align to TRBD2. This CDR3 has 17 residues. J gave up 3 bases and V 1 base, and 9 bases lay outside the gene matches. Germline CDR1 reads SGHRS; CDR2 reads YFSETQ. CDR3 loop: CASSLRPGTSNYNEQFF. The CDR3, as DNA: TGCGCCAGCAGCTTGCGTCCCGGGACTAGTAACTACAATGAGCAGTTCTTC.

Only a few counts were recorded for this clone. The rearrangement uses TRBV6-6 and TRBJ2-7; D remains ambiguous. In germline, CDR1 is MNHNY, CDR2 SVGAGI (reference sequence). This CDR3 has 13 amino acids. Trimming took off 7 bases at V and 0 bases at J, with 10 bases between the two ends. CDR3 DNA sequence: TGTGCCAGCACTAGTGATGACTCCTACGAGCAGTACTTC. Translating it yields CASTSDDSYEQYF.

The rearrangement joins TRBV9 to TRBJ1-3, with D unclear. CDR3 length: 12 residues. Germline loops: CDR1 SGDLS, CDR2 YYNGEE. Deletions cut 1 base from V and 4 bases from J, with 3 bases between. The CDR3 here is CASSVNGNTIYF. Written as DNA, the CDR3 is TGTGCCAGCAGCGTAAACGGAAACACCATATATTTT.

In regard to this clone: The sample holds other DNA sequences that translate to the same CDR3. The genes are TRBV5-6 and TRBJ2-2; D remains unclear. The CDR3 covers 12 residues. Per the germline V gene, CDR1 is SGHDT and CDR2 is YYEEEE. V dropped 4 bases and J dropped 6 bases, with 7 bases sitting between them. The CDR3 region is CASSLGSGELFF. The CDR3 DNA follows: TGTGCCAGCAGCCTGGGTTCCGGGGAGCTGTTTTTT.

This clone occurred once. The rearrangement uses TRBV5-1 and TRBJ1-3; tentatively, D is TRBD1 (6 bases). Looked up from germline, CDR1 is SGHRS and CDR2 is YFSETQ. The V gene lost 4 bases and the J gene lost 5 bases, with 10 bases spanning the gap. The CDR3 sequence is 13 residues long. In nucleotides, the CDR3 is TGCGCCAGCAGCGGGGGGGACAGAAACACCATATATTTT. As protein: CASSGGDRNTIYF.

The V gene is TRBV4-3, the J gene TRBJ1-6; D is perhaps TRBD1 (6 bases). CDR3 length: 16 residues. Deletions cut 0 bases from V and 10 bases from J, with 16 bases between. CDR1 LGHNA and CDR2 YSLEER come from the germline V gene. CDR3 in amino acids: CASSQEPQGGSSPLHF. CDR3 coding DNA: TGCGCCAGCAGCCAAGAACCACAGGGAGGTTCGTCACCCCTCCACTTT.

In DNA form, the CDR3 reads TGCAGCGTTGACCTGGGACAGTCAAACACCATATATTTT. It translates to CSVDLGQSNTIYF. The V gene is TRBV29-1, the J gene TRBJ1-3; 7 bases map to TRBD1. J lost 6 bases, V lost 3 bases, and 5 bases had no gene match. Germline V gene data show CDR1 as SQVTM and CDR2 as ANQGSEA. CDR3 length equals 13 residues.

The J gene is TRBJ2-5, the V gene TRBV6-6, with 7 bases identical to TRBD2. Unmatched junction bases numbered 5, after V lost 2 bases and J lost 2 bases. There are 15 residues in the CDR3. Per the germline V gene, CDR1 is MNHNY and CDR2 is SVGAGI (reference sequence). The CDR3 nucleotides read TGTGCCAGCAGTTACGGACTAGTAATACAAGAGACCCAGTACTTC. The encoded protein is CASSYGLVIQETQYF.

J is TRBJ2-3 and V is TRBV5-6; 7 nucleotides match TRBD1. The CDR3 sequence is 16 residues long. Germline values: CDR1 SGHDT, CDR2 YYEEEE. Unmatched junction bases numbered 9, after V lost 4 bases and J lost 1 base. The CDR3 nucleotides are TGTGCCAGCAGCCAAGTCCGGGACAGAGGCACAGATACGCAGTATTTT. Translation gives CASSQVRDRGTDTQYF.

Only a few counts were recorded for this clone. The gene calls are TRBV24-1 and TRBJ2-1; either TRBD1 or TRBD2 may fit D (5 bases each). Trimming left V 2 bases short and J 5 bases short, with 12 bases between. The length of the CDR3 is 15 residues. Germline CDR1 and CDR2: KGHDR and SFDVKD. CDR3 sequence reads: CATSDSGTLNNEQFF. The CDR3 nucleotides read TGTGCCACCAGTGATTCGGGGACCCTAAACAATGAGCAGTTCTTC.

The V call is TRBV27, the J call TRBJ2-7, with 9 positions matching TRBD1. Trimming cost V 3 bases and J 3 bases; bases outside gene matches: 3. From germline, CDR1 is MNHEY and CDR2 SMNVEV (reference sequence). CDR3 size: 14 residues. CDR3 sequence (DNA): TGTGCCAGCAGTTTTAGGGACAGGGTCTACGAGCAGTACTTC. It yields the protein CASSFRDRVYEQYF.

Of note for this clone: This sample also contains other DNA sequences that code for the same CDR3. This chain uses TRBV11-3 with TRBJ2-1; D possibly corresponds to TRBD2 (5 bases). Trimming pared 6 bases from V and 3 bases from J, leaving 9 bases between. Looked up from germline, CDR1 is SGHNT and CDR2 is YENEEA. CDR3 length equals 13 residues. CDR3 nucleotides: TGTGCCAGCAGTCCCGCGGGCTACAATGAGCAGTTCTTC. This sequence encodes CASSPAGYNEQFF.

This clone was counted a single time. This chain connects TRBV3-1 (or the pseudogene TRBV3-2) to TRBJ2-1; D is possibly TRBD2 (5 bases). Between the trimmed V and J ends, which lost 3 bases and 10 bases, there was a span of 10 bases. Germline V gene data show CDR1 as LGHDT and CDR2 as YNNKEL (reference sequence). This CDR3 has 12 amino acids. Here the CDR3 DNA reads TGTGCCAGCAGCCATTCGCAGCGGGAGCAGTTCTTC. Protein sequence: CASSHSQREQFF.

For the CDR3, the DNA is TGTGCCAGCAGACCCCAAGGGACAGCGCCGACCTACAATGAGCAGTTCTTC. This encodes CASRPQGTAPTYNEQFF. This chain uses TRBV11-2 with TRBJ2-1, with TRBD1 identical over 7 bases. V shed 6 bases and J 2 bases; nucleotides not matched to a gene: 13. Germline CDR1 SGHAT, CDR2 FQNNGV. This CDR3 has 17 amino acids.

The chain has TRBV11-1 and TRBJ2-3; no clear D gene. The CDR3 is 13 residues long. Trimming removed 1 base at V and 6 bases at J, with 8 bases between. CDR1 and CDR2 (germline): SGHAT, FQDESV (reference sequence). DNA for the CDR3: TGTGCCAGCAGCTTAGGGATCTTCGATACGCAGTATTTT. Translation gives CASSLGIFDTQYF.

The chain combines TRBV6-1 with TRBJ1-3; no definite D call. CDR3 size: 14 residues. Per the germline V gene, CDR1 is MNHNS and CDR2 is SASEGT. The V and J ends lost 2 bases and 2 bases respectively, with 7 bases between them. CDR3 nucleotides: TGTGCCAGCAGTGAATTAAGAACTGGAAACACCATATATTTT. Translated, it gives CASSELRTGNTIYF.